There are a few counts of the clone carrying this T cell receptor (beta chain). Germline CDR1 reads SEHNR; CDR2 reads FQNEAQ (reference sequence). The V and J ends lost 4 bases and 7 bases, in that order; junction bases with no gene match: 11. This CDR3 comprises 16 residues. Clones were sequenced by immunoSEQ multiplex PCR, and TCRdb holds only the in-frame ones, with some missing. The repertoire holds under 20,000 clones, approximately 37% seen once, with less than 4.5% in the top ten. This record belongs to a study of graft-versus-host responses after intestinal transplantation. Irradiated stimulators labeled with violet dye, approximately 200,000 in number, were plated with approximately 200,000 CFSE-labeled responders.

This specimen was alloreactive CD8+ T cells from a mixed lymphocyte reaction culture, taken before intestinal transplant. Subset defined: CFSE-low proliferating T cells sorted from roughly six-day pre-transplant mixed lymphocyte reaction (GvH or HvG direction). The clonotype was recovered from a human patient who received an intestinal transplant. V gene TRBV7-9 combines with J gene TRBJ2-1, with 9 nucleotides matching TRBD1. CDR3 in amino acids: CASSSGGQGLLNEQFF. The CDR3 DNA reads TGTGCCAGCAGCTCTGGAGGACAGGGGTTATTAAATGAGCAGTTCTTC.